The 31 T cell receptor beta chains given below trace back to one sample, sequenced in a study of PD-1 blockade in classical Hodgkin lymphoma. TCRdb keeps only in-frame clones here, not all; method: immunoSEQ multiplex PCR. The sample contains 25,000 to 30,000 clones, 90% to 95% of which appear only once. The time point denotes: newly diagnosed, previously untreated cHL patient sample. Specimen: peripheral blood mononuclear cells (PBMCs). Receptor source: a human donor with classical Hodgkin lymphoma.

The V gene is TRBV6-6, the J gene TRBJ1-2, with D possibly matching TRBD1 (6 bases). Trimming removed 5 bases at V and 6 bases at J, with 16 bases between. The CDR3 has 14 amino acids. Germline loops: CDR1 MNHNY, CDR2 SVGAGI (reference sequence). The CDR3 loop is CASSGTGYVDGYTF. CDR3 DNA sequence: TGTGCCAGCAGTGGAACAGGGTACGTCGATGGCTACACCTTC.

The chain carries TRBV28 and TRBJ1-2; tentative D call: TRBD1 (6 bases). V lost 6 bases to trimming and J lost 0 bases, with 11 bases between them. This CDR3 comprises 14 residues. Germline CDR1 MDHEN, CDR2 SYDVKM. The CDR3 loop is CASREGGANYGYTF. The CDR3 DNA follows: TGTGCCAGCAGGGAGGGGGGAGCTAACTATGGCTACACCTTC.

This chain joins TRBV18 and TRBJ1-1; D gene ambiguous. Trimming left V 4 bases short and J 1 base short, with 7 bases between. This CDR3 spans 13 amino acids. CDR1 is KGHSH, CDR2 LQKENI, per germline. The CDR3 reads CASSQGENTEAFF. The CDR3 DNA reads TGTGCCAGCTCACAGGGTGAGAACACTGAAGCTTTCTTT.

The CDR3 region has the DNA TGTGCCAGCAGCCTTGGACAGGGGGCATTCAACACCATATATTTT. It translates to CASSLGQGAFNTIYF. The chain has TRBV7-9 and TRBJ1-3, with TRBD1 identical over 11 bases. Germline V gives CDR1 SEHNR, CDR2 FQNEAQ (reference sequence). The CDR3 is made up of 15 amino acids. V lost 5 bases and J lost 7; bases outside the gene matches: 7.

The rearrangement joins TRBV6-5 to TRBJ2-7; 10 bases fit TRBD1. CDR3 length: 16 amino acids. CDR1 is MNHEY and CDR2 is SVGAGI in the germline V gene. V shed 2 bases and J 2 bases; nucleotides not matched to a gene: 6. CDR3 sequence reads: CASSYGTGDGTYEQYF. The CDR3 region has the DNA TGTGCCAGCAGTTACGGGACAGGGGACGGAACCTACGAGCAGTACTTC.

This chain uses TRBV2 with TRBJ2-2; the D gene is possibly TRBD1 (5 bases). V was cut by 3 bases and J by 4 bases, with 9 bases left in between. The CDR3 consists of 14 residues. CDR1 SNHLY and CDR2 FYNNEI come from the germline V gene. CDR3 nucleotides: TGTGCCAGCAGTGAGGGCAGGGTCACCGGGGAGCTGTTTTTT. Amino acids: CASSEGRVTGELFF.

The V and J genes are TRBV28 and TRBJ2-1; D is ambiguous. The germline V gene encodes CDR1 MDHEN and CDR2 SYDVKM. The CDR3 runs 12 residues. Trimming cost V 1 base and J 6 bases, with 4 bases left between them. The CDR3 nucleotides read TGTGCCAGCAGTTTATCTCTCAATGAGCAGTTCTTC. It encodes CASSLSLNEQFF.

CDR3 region: CASSRTGTWTGTGELFF. For the CDR3, the DNA is TGTGCCAGTAGTAGGACCGGGACATGGACCGGCACCGGGGAGCTGTTTTTT. This chain uses TRBV19 with TRBJ2-2; the D gene is possibly TRBD1 (6 bases). This CDR3 has 17 amino acids. CDR1 LNHDA and CDR2 SQIVND come from the germline V gene (reference sequence). Trimming removed 4 bases from V and 4 bases from J, with 19 bases in between.

V is TRBV28 and J is TRBJ2-2; 10 positions agree with TRBD1. CDR3 length: 17 amino acids. Trimming at V came to 5 bases and at J to 6 bases, leaving 12 bases not matched to a gene. Germline values: CDR1 MDHEN, CDR2 SYDVKM. This CDR3 reads CASSTPAGQGGAGELFF. The CDR3 bases are TGTGCCAGCAGTACCCCCGCAGGACAGGGGGGGGCCGGGGAGCTGTTTTTT. The full variable domain, rest sourced from reference TRBV28 and TRBJ2-2, is DVKVTQSSRYLVKRTGEKVFLECVQDMDHENMFWYRQDPGLGLRLIYFSYDVKMKEKGDIPEGYSVSREKKERFSLILESASTNQTSMYLCASSTPAGQGGAGELFFGEGSRLTVL.

The rearrangement links TRBV5-4 to TRBJ2-5; 8 bases line up with TRBD1. The germline gives CDR1 SGHNT, CDR2 YYREEE (reference sequence). V was pared by 3 bases and J by 8 bases, with 9 bases of the junction left unmatched. This CDR3 has 14 residues. DNA of the CDR3: TGTGCCAGCAGCTCGTCAGACAGGGGAGGTACCCAGTACTTC. It specifies CASSSSDRGGTQYF.

J is TRBJ2-6 and V is TRBV6-5; no clear D gene. V lost 6 bases to trimming and J lost 3 bases, with 12 bases between them. CDR3 size: 15 residues. Germline values: CDR1 MNHEY, CDR2 SVGAGI. CDR3 in DNA: TGTGCCAGCAGAACCGACCTGTTTGGGGCCAACGTCCTGACTTTC. Translation: CASRTDLFGANVLTF.

V is TRBV11-2 and J is TRBJ2-3, with D hard to call. The CDR3 has 11 residues. The germline V and J ends were trimmed by 5 bases and 7 bases, with 7 bases remaining between them. CDR1 is SGHAT and CDR2 is FQNNGV in the germline V gene. This chain's CDR3 is CASSPAYTQYF. The CDR3 DNA sequence: TGTGCCAGCAGCCCAGCCTATACGCAGTATTTT.

The table lists this clone with a few counts. V gene TRBV27 combines with J gene TRBJ2-7; D is uncertain. This CDR3 is built from 14 residues. V was shortened by 6 bases and J by 0 bases, with 12 bases between the two germline ends. Germline V gene data show CDR1 as MNHEY and CDR2 as SMNVEV (reference sequence). CDR3 in amino acids: CASSYSRRSYEQYF. The DNA of the CDR3 is TGTGCCAGCAGCTACTCACGCCGCTCCTACGAGCAGTACTTC.

This clone appeared a single time. The J gene is TRBJ1-4, the V gene TRBV9; a weak D match, TRBD1 (5 bases). The V end was cut by 0 bases, the J end by 4 bases, with 10 bases between. CDR1 and CDR2 (germline): SGDLS, YYNGEE. The CDR3 covers 15 residues. CDR3 in amino acids: CASSVEGRGNEKLFF. DNA of the CDR3: TGTGCCAGCAGCGTAGAGGGACGGGGTAATGAAAAACTGTTTTTT. Based on the CDR3 plus reference TRBV9 and TRBJ1-4, the full variable domain is DSGVTQTPKHLITATGQRVTLRCSPRSGDLSVYWYQQSLDQGLQFLIQYYNGEERAKGNILERFSAQQFPDLHSELNLSSLELGDSALYFCASSVEGRGNEKLFFGSGTQLSVL.

The chain employs TRBV7-9 and TRBJ1-1, with a possible D match to TRBD1 (6 bases). The V gene's germline CDR1 is SEHNR and CDR2 FQNEAQ (reference sequence). The CDR3 spans 13 residues. Trimming took off 5 bases at V and 1 base at J, with 8 bases between the two ends. CDR3 residues: CASSRQANTEAFF. The DNA for the CDR3 is TGTGCCAGCAGCAGACAGGCGAACACTGAAGCTTTCTTT.

This chain connects TRBV7-2 to TRBJ2-2; D remains ambiguous. The CDR3 is made up of 12 amino acids. V lost 7 bases, J lost 2 bases, and 5 bases lay in between. The germline V gene encodes CDR1 SGHTA and CDR2 FQGNSA. This CDR3 is CASTLNTGELFF. The CDR3 DNA reads as TGTGCCAGCACTCTTAACACCGGGGAGCTGTTTTTT.

The V and J genes are TRBV29-1 and TRBJ1-1; D unclear. Per germline, CDR1 SQVTM and CDR2 ANQGSEA. Deletions cut 6 bases from V and 4 bases from J, with 15 bases between. This CDR3 is 13 amino acids long. The CDR3: CSVHGPGGTEAFF. The CDR3 bases are TGCAGCGTCCATGGACCTGGCGGCACTGAAGCTTTCTTT.

The chain links TRBV18 to TRBJ1-1, with D maybe TRBD1 (5 bases). The V end was cut by 4 bases, the J end by 1 base, with 10 bases between. CDR1 and CDR2 from the germline V gene are KGHSH and LQKENI. There are 14 residues in the CDR3. CDR3 bases: TGTGCCAGCTCACTACGGGACGCGAACACTGAAGCTTTCTTT. Its translation: CASSLRDANTEAFF.

J is TRBJ2-7 and V is TRBV15, with D possibly TRBD2 on 6 matching bases. CDR1 and CDR2 (germline): LNHNV, YYDKDF (reference sequence). The CDR3 contains 16 residues. Between the trimmed V and J ends, which lost 0 bases and 0 bases, there was a span of 12 bases. CDR3 sequence: CATSRDGGIPSYEQYF. The CDR3, as DNA: TGTGCCACCAGCAGAGATGGCGGGATCCCCTCCTACGAGCAGTACTTC.

The chain carries TRBV29-1 and TRBJ1-1; no clear D. Germline CDR1 reads SQVTM; CDR2 reads ANQGSEA. The CDR3 sequence is 11 residues long. With 2 bases removed from V and 7 bases from J, the gap between germline ends came to 8 bases. Written as DNA, the CDR3 is TGCAGCGTTGAAACGGCGATTGAAGCTTTCTTT. It codes for CSVETAIEAFF.

V and J are TRBV5-4 and TRBJ2-6; 8 nucleotides line up with TRBD2. The CDR3 runs 17 residues. Germline V gene lookup returns CDR1 SGHNT and CDR2 YYREEE (reference sequence). With V trimmed by 0 bases and J by 0 bases, 2 bases remained unmatched. The CDR3 nucleotides are TGTGCCAGCAGCTTGGGTAGCGGGACCTCTGGGGCCAACGTCCTGACTTTC. It codes for CASSLGSGTSGANVLTF. Looking up the rest from reference TRBV5-4 and TRBJ2-6 gives the full variable domain: ETGVTQSPTHLIKTRGQQVTLRCSSQSGHNTVSWYQQALGQGPQFIFQYYREEENGRGNFPPRFSGLQFPNYSSELNVNALELDDSALYLCASSLGSGTSGANVLTFGAGSRLTVL.

This rearrangement joins TRBV5-8 to TRBJ2-1; 11 nucleotides agree with TRBD2. This CDR3 has 18 residues. The germline V gene has CDR1 SGHTS and CDR2 YDEGEE. Germline trimming cut 0 bases from V and 4 bases from J; bases unmatched to any gene: 9. CDR3 in DNA: TGTGCCAGCAGCTTGGGAGCGACTAGCGGGATTGAGTACAATGAGCAGTTCTTC. The encoded protein is CASSLGATSGIEYNEQFF.

The chain links TRBV7-2 to TRBJ1-4; no definite D call. The length of the CDR3 is 14 residues. V was shortened by 2 bases and J by 7 bases, with 11 bases between the two germline ends. CDR1 and CDR2 (germline): SGHTA, FQGNSA. The CDR3 DNA sequence: TGTGCCAGCAGCTTACTTCCTGAAAGTGAAAAACTGTTTTTT. This encodes CASSLLPESEKLFF. Filled out from reference TRBV7-2 and TRBJ1-4, the complete variable domain reads GAGVSQSPSNKVTEKGKDVELRCDPISGHTALYWYRQSLGQGLEFLIYFQGNSAPDKSGLPSDRFSAERTGGSVSTLTIQRTQQEDSAVYLCASSLLPESEKLFFGSGTQLSVL.

The chain joins TRBV28 to TRBJ1-2, with 7 bases lining up with TRBD1. Germline V gene lookup returns CDR1 MDHEN and CDR2 SYDVKM. With 7 bases clipped from V and 2 bases from J, the junction kept 7 bases outside the gene matches. The CDR3 is 14 amino acids. DNA of the CDR3: TGTGCCAGCACCTTGGGACAGACCAACTATGGCTACACCTTC. Translation: CASTLGQTNYGYTF.

The chain recombines TRBV5-1 with TRBJ2-5, with 8 bases fitting TRBD1. V was pared by 4 bases and J by 0 bases, with 2 bases of the junction left unmatched. This CDR3 region has 14 residues. The germline gives CDR1 SGHRS, CDR2 YFSETQ. CDR3 protein: CASSLGQDQETQYF. CDR3 in DNA: TGCGCCAGCAGCCTGGGACAGGACCAAGAGACCCAGTACTTC.

The chain employs TRBV18 and TRBJ2-1; maybe TRBD2 (5 bases). The CDR3 is made up of 14 amino acids. V dropped 3 bases and J dropped 6 bases, with 12 bases sitting between them. Germline V gives CDR1 KGHSH, CDR2 LQKENI. CDR3 amino acids: CASSPLTGVNEQFF. CDR3 bases: TGTGCCAGCTCACCCTTGACCGGGGTCAATGAGCAGTTCTTC.

The J gene is TRBJ2-1, the V gene TRBV2, with a tentative D call TRBD2 (5 bases). Germline CDR1 reads SNHLY; CDR2 reads FYNNEI. Trimming removed 1 base at V and 6 bases at J, with 13 bases between. The CDR3 is 15 residues long. The CDR3 is CASSEGLIGGNEQFF. For the CDR3, the DNA is TGTGCCAGCAGTGAAGGACTGATAGGAGGCAATGAGCAGTTCTTC.

This sequence joins TRBV27 and TRBJ2-3; D remains ambiguous. Trimming took 4 bases from V and 0 from J, leaving 8 bases between them. The CDR3 runs to 14 residues. CDR1 MNHEY and CDR2 SMNVEV come from the germline V gene (reference sequence). The CDR3 reads CASSSTFSTDTQYF. CDR3 bases: TGTGCCAGCAGTTCAACATTTAGCACAGATACGCAGTATTTT.

This sequence joins TRBV7-2 and TRBJ2-1; D is possibly TRBD2 (5 bases). Trimming took 4 bases from V and 4 from J, leaving 20 bases between them. Per germline, CDR1 SGHTA and CDR2 FQGNSA. CDR3 length equals 17 residues. CDR3 residues: CASSSNSSGRSYNEQFF. The CDR3 DNA reads TGTGCCAGCAGCTCCAATAGTTCGGGGAGATCATACAATGAGCAGTTCTTC. The full variable domain, rest sourced from reference TRBV7-2 and TRBJ2-1, is GAGVSQSPSNKVTEKGKDVELRCDPISGHTALYWYRQSLGQGLEFLIYFQGNSAPDKSGLPSDRFSAERTGGSVSTLTIQRTQQEDSAVYLCASSSNSSGRSYNEQFFGPGTRLTVL.

CDR3 in amino acids: CASSLEGANTGELFF. In DNA form, the CDR3 reads TGCGCCAGCAGCTTGGAGGGGGCGAACACCGGGGAGCTGTTTTTT. V gene TRBV5-1 combines with J gene TRBJ2-2, with D perhaps TRBD1 (6 bases). V was clipped by 0 bases and J by 0 bases, with 6 bases between them. Germline-derived CDR1 and CDR2 are SGHRS and YFSETQ. The CDR3 length is 15 residues.

J is TRBJ2-7 and V is TRBV18; the match to TRBD2 covers 11 bases. This CDR3 has 15 amino acids. J lost 2 bases, V lost 6 bases, and 6 bases had no gene match. The germline CDR1 and CDR2 sequences are KGHSH and LQKENI. This chain's CDR3 is CASSRTSGPTYEQYF. The CDR3 DNA follows: TGTGCCAGCTCTCGGACTAGCGGGCCTACCTACGAGCAGTACTTC.